What follows are 30 T cell receptor beta chains derived from one specimen sequenced in a study of human T cells and chemical hapten exposure (dated by TCRdb to about 2021). Library preparation used RACE. The data were produced on a NextSeq 500. In TCRdb, the public reads were trimmed at Q25 with fastp and aligned with MiXCR, with productive beta chains retained. Under each unique CDR3 protein, matching rows form one entry showing the most common genes and DNA. A total of under 300,000 distinct CDR3 sequences appear in this sample, about 9.4% of them only once. 2% to 3% of the sample goes to the ten largest clones. The time point label for this specimen denotes: pre-sensitization, week 0. In light of the paper, this sample's treatment or condition label describes: therapeutic diphenylcyclopropenone sensitization with weekly scalp DPC. Sequenced here: whole blood, sampled in connection with sensitization to the hapten diphenylcyclopropenone (DPC). The origin of the receptors is a woman aged 35 to 49 with alopecia areata. Some clones in this sample may be carry-over from other donors' samples.

The CDR3 reads CSAHTHSGNEQFF. CDR3 in DNA: TGCAGTGCCCACACTCATTCGGGGAATGAGCAGTTCTTC. The chain is built from TRBV20-1 and TRBJ2-1; TRBD2 is a possible D gene (5 bases). CDR1 is DFQATT and CDR2 is SNEGSKA in the germline V gene (reference sequence). Trimming pared 6 bases from V and 7 bases from J, leaving 16 bases between. CDR3 length equals 13 residues.

The V call is TRBV10-3, the J call TRBJ2-5; no reliable D call. The V gene's germline CDR1 is ENHRY and CDR2 SYGVKD. The germline V and J ends were trimmed by 8 bases and 4 bases, with 11 bases remaining between them. The length of the CDR3 is 12 residues. Here the CDR3 reads CAIRTSRETQYF. DNA for the CDR3: TGTGCCATCCGGACCTCCCGAGAGACCCAGTACTTC.

This clonotype was seen a few times. This chain joins TRBV5-5 and TRBJ2-7; a possible D gene is TRBD2 (5 bases). The CDR3 sequence is 14 residues long. Germline V lookup: CDR1 SGHKS, CDR2 YYEKEE (reference sequence). Trimming removed 0 bases from V and 2 bases from J, with 9 bases in between. The CDR3 here is CASSLDAGPYEQYF. The CDR3 nucleotides are TGTGCCAGCAGCTTGGATGCGGGCCCCTACGAGCAGTACTTC.

This clonotype was observed many times. The chain employs TRBV7-2 and TRBJ2-5; TRBD1 is a possible D gene (6 bases). V was clipped by 3 bases and J by 4 bases, with 9 bases between them. Germline CDR1 SGHTA, CDR2 FQGNSA. The CDR3 consists of 13 residues. CDR3 amino acids: CASSFQGSETQYF. CDR3 DNA: TGTGCCAGCAGCTTTCAGGGGTCAGAGACCCAGTACTTC.

The chain joins TRBV30 to TRBJ2-3; 10 bases agree with TRBD1. Germline assignment: CDR1 GTSNPN and CDR2 SVGIG (reference sequence). The CDR3 is 15 amino acids. V was pared by 2 bases and J by 1 base, with 3 bases of the junction left unmatched. Here the CDR3 reads CAWSRQGAGTDTQYF. The CDR3 region has the DNA TGTGCCTGGAGTAGACAGGGGGCTGGCACAGATACGCAGTATTTT.

The chain is built from TRBV12-5 and TRBJ2-1; TRBD1 matches at 11 bases. Germline V gene data show CDR1 as LGHNT and CDR2 as FRNRAP. This CDR3 region has 16 residues. V trimming: 1 base; J trimming: 7 bases; junction bases outside the gene matches: 6. CDR3 sequence reads: CASGLDRTGGGNEQFF. DNA for the CDR3: TGTGCTAGTGGTTTGGATCGGACAGGGGGCGGGAATGAGCAGTTCTTC.

The rearrangement joins TRBV3-1 to TRBJ2-1, with 8 bases identical to TRBD2. V gave up 1 base and J gave up 8 bases; unmatched junction bases: 13. The CDR3 is 17 amino acids. The germline gives CDR1 LGHDT, CDR2 YNNKEL (reference sequence). The CDR3 nucleotides are TGTGCCAGCAGCCAAGGTCCCTTGGGGACTAGGGGGGATGAGCAGTTCTTC. Its protein is CASSQGPLGTRGDEQFF.

This clonotype was seen repeatedly, ten times or more. The chain employs TRBV4-2 and TRBJ1-2; no firm D call. The CDR3 has 14 residues. Germline V gene lookup returns CDR1 LGHNA and CDR2 YNFKEQ. Trimming removed 0 bases at V and 2 bases at J, with 7 bases between. DNA of the CDR3: TGTGCCAGCAGCCAAGACAGTTCGAACTATGGCTACACCTTC. It specifies CASSQDSSNYGYTF.

In this sample, this clonotype turned up a few times. The rearrangement links TRBV7-6 to TRBJ2-2, with D uncertain. Per the germline V gene, CDR1 is SGHVS and CDR2 is FNYEAQ. V was trimmed by 5 bases and J by 3 bases, leaving 10 bases between them. CDR3 size: 14 residues. CDR3: CASSPTTYTGELFF. The CDR3 DNA sequence: TGTGCCAGCAGCCCAACAACTTACACCGGGGAGCTGTTTTTT.

This clonotype occurred a few times. As DNA, the CDR3 is TGTGCCACCCAGCGACAGACGAACACCGGGGAGCTGTTTTTT. It yields the protein CATQRQTNTGELFF. This chain connects TRBV12-3 or TRBV12-4 to TRBJ2-2, with a tentative D call TRBD1 (5 bases). Trimming took 10 bases from V and 0 from J, leaving 12 bases between them. The CDR3 has 14 amino acids.

This rearrangement joins TRBV7-2 to TRBJ1-5; unclear D gene. This CDR3 region has 16 residues. The germline V and J ends were trimmed by 1 base and 3 bases, with 13 bases remaining between them. The germline V gene has CDR1 SGHTA and CDR2 FQGNSA. The CDR3 loop reads CASSLDVTLTNQPQHF. The CDR3 nucleotides are TGTGCCAGCAGCTTAGACGTCACTCTAACCAATCAGCCCCAGCATTTT.

This clonotype was recorded a few times. J is TRBJ2-4 and V is TRBV11-1, with 11 bases matching TRBD1. Germline V gene sequence: CDR1 SGHAT, CDR2 FQDESV (reference sequence). The CDR3 is 14 amino acids. Trimming at V came to 5 bases and at J to 8 bases, leaving 5 bases not matched to a gene. The CDR3 protein is CASSPGQGADIQYF. CDR3 DNA: TGTGCCAGCAGCCCAGGACAGGGGGCCGACATTCAGTACTTC.

This clonotype was seen a handful of times. This rearrangement joins TRBV6-6 to TRBJ2-7; D is possibly TRBD2 (6 bases). The CDR3 is 16 amino acids. From germline, CDR1 is MNHNY and CDR2 SVGAGI (reference sequence). Trimming removed 0 bases from V and 3 bases from J, with 15 bases in between. CDR3 in DNA: TGTGCCAGCAGTTACTCGGGGGATGAGGGAGGCTACGAGCAGTACTTC. This translates into CASSYSGDEGGYEQYF.

This rearrangement joins TRBV10-3 to TRBJ2-3; D gene unclear. There are 15 residues in the CDR3. The V end was cut by 0 bases, the J end by 3 bases, with 10 bases between. Germline assignment: CDR1 ENHRY and CDR2 SYGVKD. Here the CDR3 reads CAISESTHSTDTQYF. CDR3 DNA sequence: TGTGCCATCAGTGAGTCGACTCACAGTACAGATACGCAGTATTTT.

This clonotype showed up just a few times. The V and J genes are TRBV5-1 and TRBJ1-5; 9 nucleotides agree with TRBD1. Germline CDR1 reads SGHRS; CDR2 reads YFSETQ. Trimming at V came to 0 bases and at J to 6 bases, leaving 13 bases not matched to a gene. The CDR3 has 18 amino acids. The CDR3 is CASSLEPYRGQDSQPQHF. The CDR3 DNA reads TGCGCCAGCAGCTTGGAGCCTTACAGGGGGCAGGATAGTCAGCCCCAGCATTTT.

There are a few counts of this clonotype. The V gene is TRBV28, the J gene TRBJ2-2; no clear D. The CDR3 runs 14 residues. Germline V lookup: CDR1 MDHEN, CDR2 SYDVKM. V lost 3 bases, J lost 0 bases, and 5 bases lay in between. The CDR3 nucleotides read TGTGCCAGCAGTTTGCCAGCGAACACCGGGGAGCTGTTTTTT. It codes for CASSLPANTGELFF.

This chain uses TRBV14 with TRBJ2-3; a possible D gene is TRBD2 (5 bases). CDR1 SGHDN and CDR2 FVKESK come from the germline V gene. This CDR3 comprises 13 residues. Trimming stripped 0 bases from V and 7 bases from J, with 8 bases between. The CDR3 nucleotides read TGTGCCAGCAGCCAAGACGGGGTACATACGCAGTATTTT. Amino acid sequence: CASSQDGVHTQYF.

In this sample, this clonotype turned up a few times. This chain uses TRBV5-8 with TRBJ2-3, with D possibly TRBD1 on 5 matching bases. Germline V gives CDR1 SGHTS, CDR2 YDEGEE. V was shortened by 1 base and J by 2 bases, with 14 bases between the two germline ends. The CDR3 contains 16 residues. The CDR3: CASSLFGAGHTDTQYF. The CDR3 DNA reads as TGTGCCAGCAGCTTGTTTGGGGCCGGCCACACAGATACGCAGTATTTT.

This clonotype was recorded at least ten times. The chain recombines TRBV7-2 with TRBJ2-7; D tentatively fits TRBD1 or TRBD2 (5 bases each). CDR1 is SGHTA, CDR2 FQGNSA, per germline. The CDR3 sequence is 14 residues long. V dropped 5 bases and J dropped 3 bases, with 14 bases sitting between them. As DNA, the CDR3 is TGTGCCAGCAGCCAAGGGACCACCCTCTACGAGCAGTACTTC. Amino acids: CASSQGTTLYEQYF. Together with reference TRBV7-2 and TRBJ2-7, the CDR3 gives the full variable domain: GAGVSQSPSNKVTEKGKDVELRCDPISGHTALYWYRQSLGQGLEFLIYFQGNSAPDKSGLPSDRFSAERTGGSVSTLTIQRTQQEDSAVYLCASSQGTTLYEQYFGPGTRLTVT.

The genes are TRBV28 and TRBJ1-2; D gene ambiguous. The CDR3 sequence is 17 residues long. Trimming pared 3 bases from V and 6 bases from J, leaving 23 bases between. Germline CDR1 and CDR2: MDHEN and SYDVKM. CDR3 sequence (DNA): TGTGCCAGCAGTTTTGATGGACGTCCCTCAGCCATGAATGGCTACACCTTC. Its protein product is CASSFDGRPSAMNGYTF.

The rearrangement uses TRBV20-1 and TRBJ2-1, with a possible D match to TRBD2 (5 bases). The CDR3 covers 15 residues. Trimming shortened V by 0 bases and J by 0 bases, and 9 bases separated the two germline ends. The germline V gene encodes CDR1 DFQATT and CDR2 SNEGSKA (reference sequence). CDR3 residues: CSARDRRGSYNEQFF. In DNA, the CDR3 is TGCAGTGCTAGAGATCGCCGGGGCTCCTACAATGAGCAGTTCTTC.

There are a few counts of this clonotype. This chain uses TRBV27 with TRBJ2-1; 7 bases are shared with TRBD2. V shed 4 bases, J shed 7 bases, and the junction held 10 bases outside the gene matches. The CDR3 has 15 amino acids. Germline CDR1 MNHEY, CDR2 SMNVEV (reference sequence). CDR3 protein: CASSYGGSSKNEQFF. DNA of the CDR3: TGTGCCAGCAGTTATGGCGGGAGTTCGAAGAATGAGCAGTTCTTC.

Only a few counts were recorded for this clonotype. This chain links TRBV28 with TRBJ2-5; 9 bases line up with TRBD2. Trimming cost V 8 bases and J 2 bases; bases outside gene matches: 6. Germline V lookup: CDR1 MDHEN, CDR2 SYDVKM. There are 14 residues in the CDR3. Here the CDR3 reads CASLSGRQQETQYF. CDR3 nucleotides: TGTGCCAGCCTTAGCGGGAGACAACAAGAGACCCAGTACTTC.

Many counts were recorded for this clonotype. The rearrangement uses TRBV7-2 and TRBJ1-6; D is uncertain. Germline CDR1 and CDR2: SGHTA and FQGNSA. V was shortened by 4 bases and J by 9 bases, with 13 bases between the two germline ends. The CDR3 is 14 residues long. In nucleotides, the CDR3 is TGTGCCAGCAGCTCGGACGGGGTCATTTCACCCCTCCACTTT. Translation: CASSSDGVISPLHF.

The gene calls are TRBV9 and TRBJ2-3; weak D call: TRBD2 (6 bases). Trimming pared 7 bases from V and 6 bases from J, leaving 9 bases between. The CDR3 runs 11 residues. CDR1 SGDLS and CDR2 YYNGEE come from the germline V gene. DNA for the CDR3: TGTGCCAGCGGAGGGGATGATACGCAGTATTTT. This codes for CASGGDDTQYF. Based on the CDR3 plus reference TRBV9 and TRBJ2-3, the full variable domain is DSGVTQTPKHLITATGQRVTLRCSPRSGDLSVYWYQQSLDQGLQFLIQYYNGEERAKGNILERFSAQQFPDLHSELNLSSLELGDSALYFCASGGDDTQYFGPGTRLTVL.

Ten or more counts support this clonotype. The J gene is TRBJ2-2, the V gene TRBV20-1, with a possible D match to TRBD1 (6 bases). The CDR3 runs to 16 residues. Germline lookup yields CDR1 DFQATT and CDR2 SNEGSKA (reference sequence). The ends were cut back, 0 bases at V and 0 bases at J, with 11 bases in the middle. The CDR3 coding sequence is TGCAGTGCTAGAGATAAAGGACAGCCGAACACCGGGGAGCTGTTTTTT. This sequence encodes CSARDKGQPNTGELFF.

The chain is built from TRBV18 and TRBJ2-2; TRBD1 agrees at 8 bases. The CDR3 covers 15 residues. J lost 6 bases, V lost 2 bases, and 5 bases had no gene match. Germline lookup yields CDR1 KGHSH and CDR2 LQKENI. The CDR3 region is CASSPTGQGAGELFF. For the CDR3, the DNA is TGTGCCAGCTCACCAACCGGACAGGGAGCCGGGGAGCTGTTTTTT.

This clonotype has more than one count but fewer than ten. J is TRBJ2-7 and V is TRBV12-3 or TRBV12-4; D is possibly TRBD1 (8 bases). The CDR3 has 15 amino acids. Trimming left V 5 bases short and J 2 bases short, with 16 bases between. The CDR3 coding sequence is TGTGCCAGCAGTCCAGGACAGGGAGGGACCTACGAGCAGTACTTC. Its protein product is CASSPGQGGTYEQYF.

This clonotype showed up just a few times. J is TRBJ1-2 and V is TRBV13; no clear D gene. There are 13 residues in the CDR3. Trimming removed 1 base at V and 3 bases at J, with 6 bases between. Germline V gene data show CDR1 as PRHDT and CDR2 as FYEKMQ (reference sequence). The CDR3 DNA sequence: TGTGCCAGCAGCTTAGTTGGGGACTATGGCTACACCTTC. Its translation is CASSLVGDYGYTF.

In its sample, this clonotype was seen a few times. The rearrangement joins TRBV6-2 or TRBV6-3 to TRBJ2-1; 14 positions match TRBD2. CDR1 MNHEY and CDR2 SVGEGT come from the germline V gene. The CDR3 runs 15 residues. Unmatched junction bases numbered 6, after V lost 7 bases and J lost 7 bases. The CDR3 DNA is TGTGCCAGCATCCGGGGGACTAGCGGGAGTAATGAGCAGTTCTTC. Amino acids: CASIRGTSGSNEQFF.